These 24 T cell receptor beta chains share one sample of origin, sequenced in a study of T cells expressing NK-cell markers. TCRdb re-called the 5' RACE reads; one entry per CDR3 protein, DNA not given. The listing contains a few hundred thousand distinct CDR3 sequences. The specimen was blood T cells: a sorted CD56 or NKG2C T cell subset, CD4+ or CD8+ T cells, or bulk PBMC T cells (not recorded which). The receptors were sampled from a man between 18 and 69 years old in good health.

V gene TRBV3-1 combines with J gene TRBJ2-1; TCRdb picks TRBD2, but there is no DNA to check that call. Germline V gene sequence: CDR1 LGHDT, CDR2 YNNKEL (reference sequence). The CDR3 is 14 amino acids. The CDR3 loop reads CASSRSGGAGEQFF.

The genes are TRBV7-8 and TRBJ1-1; TCRdb calls TRBD1, which cannot be checked without DNA. From germline, CDR1 is SGHVS and CDR2 FQNEAQ. The CDR3 spans 17 residues. Here the CDR3 reads CASSWTGMGIASTEAFF.

V is TRBV20-1 and J is TRBJ2-1; absent DNA, TCRdb's TRBD1 call cannot be checked. The germline V gene has CDR1 DFQATT and CDR2 SNEGSKA (reference sequence). The CDR3 sequence is 15 residues long. CDR3 amino acids: CSAMGGGRSYNEQFF.

The rearrangement uses TRBV5-1 and TRBJ2-1; TCRdb outputs TRBD1, but without DNA this stays unchecked. Germline CDR1 SGHRS, CDR2 YFSETQ. The CDR3 is made up of 15 amino acids. The chain's CDR3 is CASSRAGGPYNEQFF.

The chain couples TRBV7-9 to TRBJ2-2; as DNA is missing, the TRBD2 call by TCRdb cannot be tested. This CDR3 spans 15 amino acids. In germline, CDR1 is SEHNR, CDR2 FQNEAQ (reference sequence). CDR3: CASSLRETNTGELFF.

This chain connects TRBV2 to TRBJ1-6; TCRdb reports TRBD1, a call that lacks DNA to check it against. This CDR3 is built from 20 residues. Germline CDR1 SNHLY, CDR2 FYNNEI. CDR3 amino acids: CASTPLGGAEKISYNSPLHF.

The chain employs TRBV30 and TRBJ2-7; TCRdb selects TRBD1, and the lack of DNA leaves this call unchecked. Germline V gives CDR1 GTSNPN, CDR2 SVGIG (reference sequence). The CDR3 sequence is 14 residues long. CDR3 sequence reads: CAWRDLTGTSEQYF.

This rearrangement joins TRBV7-2 to TRBJ1-1; as DNA is missing, the TRBD1 call by TCRdb cannot be tested. The CDR3 has 13 amino acids. Germline CDR1 and CDR2: SGHTA and FQGNSA. CDR3 region: CASSRQGPTEAFF.

This chain links TRBV6-1 with TRBJ2-1; without DNA, the TCRdb call of TRBD1 cannot be checked. The CDR3 covers 14 residues. CDR1 is MNHNS, CDR2 SASEGT, per germline. The CDR3 loop reads CASSRPSVGEEQFF.

The chain links TRBV3-1 to TRBJ2-1; lacking DNA, the TRBD1 call made by TCRdb goes unchecked. CDR1 is LGHDT and CDR2 is YNNKEL in the germline V gene (reference sequence). The CDR3 sequence is 11 residues long. This chain's CDR3 is CASSQPGSCIF.

The V gene is TRBV3-1, the J gene TRBJ1-4. The germline V gene encodes CDR1 LGHDT and CDR2 YNNKEL (reference sequence). This CDR3 contains 14 residues. CDR3 in amino acids: CASSQDLGTSKLFF.

The rearrangement joins TRBV28 to TRBJ2-3; the D call of TRBD1 rests on TCRdb alone, since no DNA is present to check it. The germline V gene encodes CDR1 MDHEN and CDR2 SYDVKM. The CDR3 extends over 16 amino acids. CDR3 loop: CASVLRRGTVTDTQYF. Full variable domain (remainder filled in from reference TRBV28 and TRBJ2-3): DVKVTQSSRYLVKRTGEKVFLECVQDMDHENMFWYRQDPGLGLRLIYFSYDVKMKEKGDIPEGYSVSREKKERFSLILESASTNQTSMYLCASVLRRGTVTDTQYFGPGTRLTVL.

This chain uses TRBV20-1 with TRBJ2-7; as DNA is missing, the TRBD1 call by TCRdb cannot be tested. Germline V lookup: CDR1 DFQATT, CDR2 SNEGSKA (reference sequence). This CDR3 has 13 amino acids. The CDR3 loop reads CSARQGNRREQYF.

The chain is built from TRBV24-1 and TRBJ2-5; TCRdb selects TRBD1, and the lack of DNA leaves this call unchecked. There are 15 residues in the CDR3. Germline CDR1 KGHDR, CDR2 SFDVKD. This chain's CDR3 is CATRRGTVNQETQYF.

The chain carries TRBV7-2 and TRBJ2-5; the D call from TCRdb, TRBD1, cannot be confirmed without DNA. Germline CDR1 reads SGHTA; CDR2 reads FQGNSA. The CDR3 totals 14 residues. The CDR3 sequence: CASSPRGVQETQYF.

The chain combines TRBV6-1 with TRBJ1-5; as DNA is missing, the TRBD1 call by TCRdb cannot be tested. Germline assignment: CDR1 MNHNS and CDR2 SASEGT. This CDR3 spans 17 amino acids. The CDR3 spells CASSGTGSRPSNQPQHF.

The rearrangement links TRBV9 to TRBJ2-2; no DNA is available, so the TRBD1 call from TCRdb remains unchecked. The CDR3 has 16 residues. Germline assignment: CDR1 SGDLS and CDR2 YYNGEE. This CDR3 reads CASSVGTGGGTGELFF.

This chain connects TRBV5-5 to TRBJ2-3. The CDR3 contains 12 residues. Per the germline V gene, CDR1 is SGHKS and CDR2 is YYEKEE (reference sequence). CDR3 amino acids: CASSRRRDTQYF.

This rearrangement joins TRBV2 to TRBJ2-3. Germline CDR1 reads SNHLY; CDR2 reads FYNNEI. The CDR3 contains 13 residues. The chain's CDR3 is CASSWREGDTQYF.

This chain links TRBV20-1 with TRBJ2-6; the D call of TRBD1 rests on TCRdb alone, since no DNA is present to check it. Germline CDR1 is DFQATT and CDR2 is SNEGSKA (reference sequence). The CDR3 loop spans 16 amino acids. Here the CDR3 reads CSARDIAPEGANVLTF.

The chain is built from TRBV3-1 and TRBJ2-1; there is no DNA to check the TCRdb D call of TRBD1. Germline CDR1 LGHDT, CDR2 YNNKEL (reference sequence). The CDR3 covers 16 residues. CDR3 region: CASSPTGTGRLGEQFF.

The chain has TRBV6-5 and TRBJ2-1; TCRdb picks TRBD1, but there is no DNA to check that call. The CDR3 length is 15 residues. The germline CDR1 and CDR2 sequences are MNHEY and SVGAGI. CDR3 amino acids: CASRARDRAPNEQFF.

The chain combines TRBV3-1 with TRBJ2-3. The CDR3 loop spans 14 amino acids. Germline CDR1 is LGHDT and CDR2 is YNNKEL (reference sequence). The CDR3 loop reads CASSPTTSTDTQYF.

V gene TRBV10-3 combines with J gene TRBJ2-7; checking the TCRdb D call of TRBD1 is not possible without DNA. In germline, CDR1 is ENHRY, CDR2 SYGVKD. The CDR3 loop spans 16 amino acids. The CDR3 sequence: CAISEPLGQGKGEQYF.